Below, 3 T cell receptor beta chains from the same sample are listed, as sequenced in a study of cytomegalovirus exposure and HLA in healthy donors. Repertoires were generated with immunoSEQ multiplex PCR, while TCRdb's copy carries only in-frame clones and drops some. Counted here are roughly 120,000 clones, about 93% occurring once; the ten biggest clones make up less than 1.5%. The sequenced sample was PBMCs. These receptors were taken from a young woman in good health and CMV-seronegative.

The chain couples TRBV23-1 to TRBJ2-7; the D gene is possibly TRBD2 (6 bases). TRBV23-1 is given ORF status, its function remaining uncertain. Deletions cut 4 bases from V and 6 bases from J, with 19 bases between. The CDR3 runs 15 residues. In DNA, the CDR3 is TGCGCCAGCAGTCCCGGGAGTTCGGGGGAAAGCGAGCAGTACTTC. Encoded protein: CASSPGSSGESEQYF.

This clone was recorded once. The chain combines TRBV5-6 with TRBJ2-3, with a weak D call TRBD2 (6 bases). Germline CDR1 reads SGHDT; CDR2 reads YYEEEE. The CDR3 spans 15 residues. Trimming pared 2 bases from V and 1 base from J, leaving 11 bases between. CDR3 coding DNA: TGTGCCAGCAGCTTCTCCTGGGGGGGCACAGATACGCAGTATTTT. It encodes CASSFSWGGTDTQYF. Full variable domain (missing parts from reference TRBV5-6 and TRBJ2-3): DAGVTQSPTHLIKTRGQQVTLRCSPKSGHDTVSWYQQALGQGPQFIFQYYEEEERQRGNFPDRFSGHQFPNYSSELNVNALLLGDSALYLCASSFSWGGTDTQYFGPGTRLTVL.

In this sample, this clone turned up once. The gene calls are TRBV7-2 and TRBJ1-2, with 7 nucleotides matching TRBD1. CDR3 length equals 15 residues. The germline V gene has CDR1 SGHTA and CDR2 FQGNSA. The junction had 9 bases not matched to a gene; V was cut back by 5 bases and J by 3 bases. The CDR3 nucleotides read TGTGCCAGCAGCGTGAGACAGGGAATAGACTATGGCTACACCTTC. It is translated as CASSVRQGIDYGYTF.